This T cell receptor (beta chain) was retrieved from a study of blood T cell repertoires in COVID-19. About the study: Donors in the United States, Italy and Spain gave samples during acute or convalescent COVID-19. PBMCs, B-cell-depleted T cells, or T cells were the source of the cDNA or gDNA that made up the material.

V was trimmed by 2 bases and J by 6 bases, leaving 3 bases between them. This CDR3 has 11 residues. In germline, CDR1 is SGHDT, CDR2 YYEEEE. Source study methods: Estimation of nucleated cell counts was performed using reference gene primer amplification. The assay was immunoSEQ multiplex PCR, and TCRdb's table has in-frame clones only and misses some. V and J calls and clone size are as listed in that table; D and trimming were resolved from the DNA. The repertoire includes fewer than 350,000 clones, about nine tenths of them detected once, and under 3% sits in the top ten. This clone has a handful of counts.

The sequence was obtained from a woman between 40 and 55 years old with acute COVID-19. The V call is TRBV5-6, the J call TRBJ1-3; D uncertain. The sequenced sample was PBMCs or T cells enriched from blood (not recorded which). The CDR3 reads CASSLANTIYF. The CDR3 DNA follows: TGTGCCAGCAGCTTAGCAAACACCATATATTTT.